The clone carrying this T cell receptor (beta chain) turned up a few times. What it binds is unknown. The CDR3 consists of 19 residues. Trimming shortened V by 2 bases and J by 3 bases, and 24 bases separated the two germline ends. The germline CDR1 and CDR2 sequences are SGHVS and FQNEAQ. Construction of the TCRbeta library involved unique molecular identifiers. Via MiXCR, TCRdb re-called the PCR reads, giving one row per CDR3 protein. The sample has approximately 200,000 distinct CDR3 sequences, roughly 6.3% seen once; the top ten hold about 5%. The sample originates from a study of T-cell reconstitution after alpha-beta-depleted transplantation in children. Study conclusions and caveats: Reportedly, roughly two months post-transplant, alpha-beta T cells arose from several hundred expanded graft clones.

Sequencing was performed on PBMCs, taken before TCRalphabeta/CD19-depleted stem cell transplant. The chain carries TRBV7-8 and TRBJ2-3; D is tentatively TRBD1 or TRBD2 (7 bases each). The sequence came from a girl under three years old with combined immunodeficiency, due to receive a stem cell transplant. For the CDR3, the DNA is TGTGCCAGCAGCTTAATTTCAGGGGGGGGCCCAGCACGGACAGATACGCAGTATTTT. This sequence encodes CASSLISGGGPARTDTQYF.